Presented here are 5 T cell receptor beta chains from one specimen sequenced in a study of cytomegalovirus exposure and HLA in healthy donors. Primers for the PCR totalled 60 Vbeta and 13 Jbeta. Sequencing used immunoSEQ multiplex PCR; TCRdb keeps in-frame clones, though not all of them. The table includes approximately 150,000 clones, under 70% detected once. Specimen: PBMCs. These receptors originate from a man aged 25-45 years in good health and CMV-seropositive.

V usage is TRBV7-6 and J usage is TRBJ2-7; 12 positions agree with TRBD2. The V and J ends lost 4 bases and 7 bases, in that order; junction bases with no gene match: 11. This CDR3 is 16 amino acids long. Germline loops: CDR1 SGHVS, CDR2 FNYEAQ. The CDR3 DNA reads TGTGCCAGCAGCTCGCAGACTAGCGGGAGAGCTTGTGAGCAGTACTTC. This sequence encodes CASSSQTSGRACEQYF.

This clone was seen a handful of times. The rearrangement joins TRBV4-1 to TRBJ1-1; 10 nucleotides match TRBD1. Germline values: CDR1 MGHRA, CDR2 YSYEKL. With 5 bases clipped from V and 3 bases from J, the junction kept 6 bases outside the gene matches. The CDR3 covers 15 residues. CDR3 sequence reads: CASSTPGQGHTEAFF. As DNA, the CDR3 is TGCGCCAGCAGCACACCGGGACAGGGGCACACTGAAGCTTTCTTT.

CDR3 protein: CASKVSGTGAYEQYF. CDR3 sequence (DNA): TGTGCCAGCAAAGTGAGTGGGACAGGAGCCTACGAGCAGTACTTC. This chain joins TRBV6-4 and TRBJ2-7; 8 bases map to TRBD1. Germline values: CDR1 MRHNA, CDR2 SNTAGT. V was clipped by 7 bases and J by 2 bases; unmatched bases: 10. The CDR3 totals 15 residues.

V usage is TRBV30 and J usage is TRBJ2-1; D is undetermined. CDR1 GTSNPN and CDR2 SVGIG come from the germline V gene (reference sequence). The CDR3 runs 16 residues. Trimming removed 5 bases at V and 0 bases at J, with 17 bases between. Here the CDR3 DNA reads TGTGCCTGGGACTTGATGGCGCGCTTCTCCTACAATGAGCAGTTCTTC. Translated, it gives CAWDLMARFSYNEQFF. Full variable domain (rest looked up from reference TRBV30 and TRBJ2-1): SQTIHQWPATLVQPVGSPLSLECTVEGTSNPNLYWYRQAAGRGLQLLFYSVGIGQISSEVPQNLSASRPQDRQFILSSKKLLLSDSGFYLCAWDLMARFSYNEQFFGPGTRLTVL.

V and J are TRBV7-9 and TRBJ2-7, with 15 bases fitting TRBD2. V trimming: 4 bases; J trimming: 2 bases; junction bases outside the gene matches: 9. Germline V gene lookup returns CDR1 SEHNR and CDR2 FQNEAQ (reference sequence). The CDR3 runs to 18 residues. The CDR3 DNA sequence: TGTGCCAGCAGCTCGCATAGGCGGACTAGCGGGAGGGCCTACGAGCAGTACTTC. The encoded protein is CASSSHRRTSGRAYEQYF.